The T cell receptor beta chain under discussion was sequenced for a study of T cells in Graves' hyperthyroidism and ophthalmopathy. Study details: Peripheral blood was obtained at initial diagnosis, preceding any treatment.

Fresh 10 ml peripheral blood yielded PBMCs. The CDR3 has 20 residues. Trimming at V came to 6 bases and at J to 0 bases, leaving 20 bases not matched to a gene. The germline CDR1 and CDR2 sequences are LNHDA and SQIVND (reference sequence). RNA transcripts yielded amplified TCR beta CDR3 regions. A first-round RT-PCR of the TCR CDR3 used the HTBI primer set. MiXCR, run by TCRdb on the multiplex PCR reads, gives a single entry per CDR3 protein. The table records around 700,000 distinct CDR3 sequences, over 15% of them present only once. The chain couples TRBV19 to TRBJ2-7, with 10 bases matching TRBD2. Material: blood. This sequence originates from a woman in her forties or fifties with Graves' hyperthyroidism that later progressed to Graves' ophthalmopathy. The CDR3 DNA reads TGTGCCAGTAGCAGAAAATCCACTAGCGGGGCCCTTCGTAGCTCCTACGAGCAGTACTTC. Its protein is CASSRKSTSGALRSSYEQYF.